Sequencing of this TCR beta chain was carried out in a study of OX40 agonist ivuxolimab in advanced cancers. General study results and limits: The authors did not determine the antigen specificity of the expanded peripheral T cells.

The V gene lost 4 bases and the J gene lost 2 bases, with 6 bases spanning the gap. Germline CDR1 MNHEY, CDR2 SMNVEV (reference sequence). This CDR3 has 13 amino acids. Blood draws occurred at baseline, cycle 4 day 1, and cycle 7 day 1. Points on this clone: Antigen: not known.

Only in-frame clones appear in the TCRdb table, and some are missing; sequencing was by immunoSEQ multiplex PCR. The sample yields around 130,000 clones, around 93% seen once. This TCR was recovered from an adult with an advanced solid tumor such as melanoma, head and neck, liver or kidney cancer. The sample was CD4+ or CD8+ T cells sorted from blood, taken in a trial of the OX40 agonist ivuxolimab. The chain recombines TRBV27 with TRBJ1-5; D is uncertain. In nucleotides, the CDR3 is TGTGCCAGCAGTTCCCGGGGCAATCAGCCCCAGCATTTT. Protein: CASSSRGNQPQHF.